The entry below gives a single TCR beta chain sequence along with its context. Its antigen remains unidentified. The entry originates in a study of Ad26.COV2.S vaccination and SARS-CoV-2 variants. Study-level information: The donor participated in the COV1001 trial, in its Ad26.COV2.S arm. Intramuscular Ad26.COV2.S at 5x10^10 or 1x10^11 viral particles. Broader study findings: Total T cell responses may have been underestimated by the TCR breadth and depth analyses. Measurement of non-spike TCR breadth gave similar results in vaccine and placebo recipients.

The treatment here: around 19 received Ad26.COV2.S at low or high dose, single or two shots; about 5 received placebo; per-sample allocation not given. Repertoires come from day 63 after the first vaccine or placebo injection. Trimming took 8 bases from V and 1 from J, leaving 14 bases between them. The length of the CDR3 is 14 residues. CDR1 and CDR2 from the germline V gene are SGHAT and FQNNGV. Measured with immunoSEQ multiplex PCR; TCRdb has only the in-frame clones, and not every one. The sample carries 500,000 or so clones, roughly 89% recorded once. The J gene is TRBJ1-1, the V gene TRBV11-2; D might be TRBD1 (5 bases). The sample in question was peripheral blood, obtained in a trial of Ad26.COV2.S vaccine versus placebo. The clonotype comes from a person between 18 and 60 years old who received the Ad26.COV2.S COVID-19 vaccine or a placebo. Here the CDR3 DNA reads TGTGCCAGCGAGACCGCGGGGGAGAACACTGAAGCTTTCTTT. It codes for CASETAGENTEAFF.